One sample yielded the 23 T cell receptor beta chains listed below, sequenced in a study of blood T cells in healthy people across ages. Sample-barcoded 5' priming and a J-beta primer mix drove a second PCR of roughly 6 to 12 cycles. TCRdb re-derived calls from the 5' RACE reads in MiXCR, one entry per CDR3 protein. The table records about 1.8 million distinct CDR3 sequences, 40% to 55% of them present only once. Sequencing was carried out using blood. Every receptor here comes from a woman between 40 and 55 years old in good health.

The chain links TRBV20-1 to TRBJ1-2; the D is unclear. Germline lookup yields CDR1 DFQATT and CDR2 SNEGSKA (reference sequence). The CDR3 covers 13 residues. Between the trimmed V and J ends, which lost 3 bases and 4 bases, there was a span of 12 bases. The chain's CDR3 is CSASDRAGYGYTF. The CDR3 nucleotides are TGCAGTGCTAGCGACCGGGCCGGCTATGGCTACACCTTC.

This clonotype was seen more than once but under ten times. The CDR3 DNA is TGTGCCACCAGCAGAGATTTCCCTCGCCCCTCCTACGAGCAGTACTTC. This gives the protein CATSRDFPRPSYEQYF. V is TRBV15 and J is TRBJ2-7; D not certain. This CDR3 comprises 16 residues. The V end lost 0 bases, the J end lost 0 bases, and 12 bases lay between the germline ends. The germline gives CDR1 LNHNV, CDR2 YYDKDF (reference sequence).

This chain links TRBV6-1 with TRBJ1-1; a possible D gene is TRBD1 (6 bases). V lost 6 bases and J lost 7, with 9 bases in between. CDR1 MNHNS and CDR2 SASEGT come from the germline V gene. This CDR3 comprises 11 residues. The CDR3 sequence: CASRHRVEAFF. CDR3 coding DNA: TGTGCCAGCAGGCACAGGGTTGAAGCTTTCTTT.

The chain couples TRBV12-3 or TRBV12-4 to TRBJ2-7; tentative D call: TRBD1 (8 bases). The V end lost 7 bases, the J end lost 1 base, and 14 bases lay between the germline ends. This CDR3 is built from 14 residues. The CDR3: CASNLQGGSYEQYF. CDR3 in DNA: TGTGCCAGCAACTTACAGGGGGGGTCCTACGAGCAGTACTTC.

In this sample, this clonotype turned up a few times. V gene TRBV7-9 combines with J gene TRBJ2-5, with D perhaps matching TRBD2 (7 bases). V lost 4 bases to trimming and J lost 5 bases, with 20 bases between them. Looked up from germline, CDR1 is SEHNR and CDR2 is FQNEAQ (reference sequence). The CDR3 loop spans 16 amino acids. The CDR3 region is CASSSFQVGGPETQYF. The CDR3 DNA follows: TGTGCCAGCAGCTCCTTCCAGGTCGGGGGGCCGGAGACCCAGTACTTC.

This clonotype was seen only a few times. The chain has TRBV29-1 and TRBJ1-2, with D perhaps TRBD1 (5 bases). Germline V gene lookup returns CDR1 SQVTM and CDR2 ANQGSEA. V was trimmed by 1 base and J by 4 bases, leaving 10 bases between them. CDR3 length: 13 residues. CDR3 nucleotide sequence: TGCAGCGTTGAAGTCGGCAGGGTCTATGGCTACACCTTC. It codes for CSVEVGRVYGYTF.

This clonotype was observed a handful of times. The chain is built from TRBV24-1 and TRBJ2-5, with TRBD1 matching over 11 bases. The CDR3 contains 18 residues. Per germline, CDR1 KGHDR and CDR2 SFDVKD. Unmatched junction bases numbered 9, after V lost 1 base and J lost 3 bases. The CDR3 bases are TGTGCCACCAGTGATTTTGGGACAGGGGGATATCAGGAAGAGACCCAGTACTTC. This translates into CATSDFGTGGYQEETQYF.

This clonotype was detected only once. This rearrangement joins TRBV7-9 to TRBJ2-6; D is ambiguous. Per germline, CDR1 SEHNR and CDR2 FQNEAQ (reference sequence). V lost 5 bases to trimming and J lost 1 base, with 9 bases between them. The CDR3 loop spans 15 amino acids. For the CDR3, the DNA is TGTGCCAGCAGCCCAGAGGCGTCTGGGGCCAACGTCCTGACTTTC. This sequence encodes CASSPEASGANVLTF.

The J gene is TRBJ2-7, the V gene TRBV5-1, with D hard to call. The germline V gene has CDR1 SGHRS and CDR2 YFSETQ. With 4 bases removed from V and 2 bases from J, the gap between germline ends came to 13 bases. The CDR3 contains 14 residues. CDR3 sequence reads: CASSLRPDPYEQYF. CDR3 bases: TGCGCCAGCAGCCTCAGACCCGACCCCTACGAGCAGTACTTC.

The chain combines TRBV4-3 with TRBJ1-5; a weak D match, TRBD1 (5 bases). V was trimmed by 0 bases and J by 2 bases, leaving 14 bases between them. The CDR3 consists of 17 residues. CDR1 is LGHNA and CDR2 is YSLEER in the germline V gene. The CDR3 nucleotides are TGCGCCAGCAGCCAAGATCCTGGGGGTGTGGGCAATCAGCCCCAGCATTTT. Its protein is CASSQDPGGVGNQPQHF.

The chain couples TRBV7-2 to TRBJ2-7, with 10 bases aligning to TRBD2. The end of the DNA fits TRBJ2-5 better, so the J call may be wrong. Germline CDR1 reads SGHTA; CDR2 reads FQGNSA. The CDR3 sequence is 15 residues long. DNA for the CDR3: TGTGCCAGCAGCATTAGGACTAGCGGATCGGAGACCCAGTACTTC. This sequence encodes CASSIRTSGSETQYF.

This clonotype was detected a few times. The V gene is TRBV2, the J gene TRBJ2-5; 10 nucleotides align to TRBD2. With V trimmed by 3 bases and J by 3 bases, 4 bases remained unmatched. The CDR3 has 15 residues. Germline assignment: CDR1 SNHLY and CDR2 FYNNEI. The CDR3 DNA follows: TGTGCCAGCAGTGACCCAGCGGGGGGGGAAGAGACCCAGTACTTC. It codes for CASSDPAGGEETQYF.

This clonotype occurred a few times. This chain connects TRBV5-1 to TRBJ1-2; D is undetermined. This CDR3 is 14 amino acids long. V was pared by 2 bases and J by 2 bases, with 10 bases between. In germline, CDR1 is SGHRS, CDR2 YFSETQ. DNA for the CDR3: TGCGCCAGCAGCTTATTCCAGACGAACTATGGCTACACCTTC. This sequence encodes CASSLFQTNYGYTF.

The sample holds a few counts of this clonotype. CDR3 loop: CASSVVLLPNDKYEQYF. Written as DNA, the CDR3 is TGTGCCAGCAGCGTAGTCCTTCTCCCCAATGATAAGTACGAGCAGTACTTC. The rearrangement links TRBV9 to TRBJ2-7; D not certain. The CDR3 loop spans 17 amino acids. Germline CDR1 and CDR2: SGDLS and YYNGEE. Trimming shortened V by 0 bases and J by 4 bases, and 20 bases separated the two germline ends. Drawing the rest from reference TRBV9 and TRBJ2-7, the complete variable domain is DSGVTQTPKHLITATGQRVTLRCSPRSGDLSVYWYQQSLDQGLQFLIQYYNGEERAKGNILERFSAQQFPDLHSELNLSSLELGDSALYFCASSVVLLPNDKYEQYFGPGTRLTVT.

Of note for this clonotype: At one boundary the junction diverges from the germline segment, which might be a read error. V is TRBV4-3 and J is TRBJ2-5, with 9 positions matching TRBD1. CDR1 is LGHNA, CDR2 YSLEER, per germline. The CDR3 is 14 residues long. In nucleotides, the CDR3 is TGCACCAGCAGCCAAGAGGGACAGGGAGAGACCCAGTACTTC. Protein product: CTSSQEGQGETQYF.

This chain joins TRBV29-1 and TRBJ2-3, with a tentative D call TRBD2 (5 bases). Germline-derived CDR1 and CDR2 are SQVTM and ANQGSEA. The V end was cut by 5 bases, the J end by 10 bases, with 19 bases between. The CDR3 covers 13 residues. The CDR3, as DNA: TGCAGCGTTCGGGATAGGCGCACGGATTCGCAGTATTTT. This translates into CSVRDRRTDSQYF.

This clonotype was seen a few times. The chain carries TRBV6-2 or TRBV6-3 and TRBJ2-1, with TRBD1 identical over 9 bases. CDR1 is MNHEY, CDR2 SVGEGT, per germline. J gave up 7 bases and V 5 bases, and 6 bases lay outside the gene matches. The CDR3 is made up of 14 amino acids. CDR3 DNA: TGTGCCAGCAGTAAACAGGGGGCCAGGAATGAGCAGTTCTTC. Protein product: CASSKQGARNEQFF.

This clonotype came up a few times. This sequence joins TRBV4-1 and TRBJ2-5, with a tentative D call TRBD2 (5 bases). CDR3 length equals 14 residues. Germline loops: CDR1 MGHRA, CDR2 YSYEKL. V was trimmed by 4 bases and J by 3 bases, leaving 12 bases between them. CDR3 protein: CASSLTEGKETQYF. The CDR3, as DNA: TGCGCCAGCAGCCTCACAGAGGGAAAAGAGACCCAGTACTTC.

The rearrangement uses TRBV20-1 and TRBJ1-6; 9 bases match TRBD1. Trimming at V came to 5 bases and at J to 9 bases, leaving 5 bases not matched to a gene. CDR1 DFQATT and CDR2 SNEGSKA come from the germline V gene (reference sequence). The CDR3 is 13 residues long. In DNA, the CDR3 is TGCAGTGCTCCCGGGACAGGGTTTTCACCCCTCCACTTT. This codes for CSAPGTGFSPLHF.

The rearrangement joins TRBV27 to TRBJ1-1; TRBD1 is a possible D gene (5 bases). The CDR3 is 16 residues long. The V and J ends lost 0 bases and 4 bases respectively, with 15 bases between them. From germline, CDR1 is MNHEY and CDR2 SMNVEV (reference sequence). CDR3 protein: CASSLSNSGVGTEAFF. The CDR3 DNA is TGTGCCAGCAGTTTATCGAATTCGGGGGTGGGCACTGAAGCTTTCTTT.

The sample holds a few counts of this clonotype. The chain uses TRBV27 and TRBJ1-2; D possibly corresponds to TRBD1 (5 bases). The CDR3 is made up of 16 amino acids. From germline, CDR1 is MNHEY and CDR2 SMNVEV (reference sequence). The ends were cut back, 3 bases at V and 2 bases at J, with 16 bases in the middle. The CDR3 here is CASSFRPGTGNYGYTF. In DNA form, the CDR3 reads TGTGCCAGCAGTTTCAGGCCAGGGACCGGGAACTATGGCTACACCTTC.

The V and J genes are TRBV6-1 and TRBJ2-5; D unclear. This CDR3 has 16 amino acids. The V and J ends lost 5 bases and 1 base respectively, with 17 bases between them. The germline V gene encodes CDR1 MNHNS and CDR2 SASEGT. In DNA form, the CDR3 reads TGTGCCAGCAGTCAGCTTTTACCGGAGCCCCAAGAGACCCAGTACTTC. Its translation: CASSQLLPEPQETQYF.

The chain is built from TRBV9 and TRBJ2-3; 11 nucleotides align to TRBD2. This CDR3 contains 17 residues. Germline CDR1 reads SGDLS; CDR2 reads YYNGEE. V shed 3 bases, J shed 2 bases, and the junction held 8 bases outside the gene matches. The CDR3 protein is CASSETGTSGFTDTQYF. In nucleotides, the CDR3 is TGTGCCAGCAGCGAAACCGGGACTAGCGGATTCACAGATACGCAGTATTTT.